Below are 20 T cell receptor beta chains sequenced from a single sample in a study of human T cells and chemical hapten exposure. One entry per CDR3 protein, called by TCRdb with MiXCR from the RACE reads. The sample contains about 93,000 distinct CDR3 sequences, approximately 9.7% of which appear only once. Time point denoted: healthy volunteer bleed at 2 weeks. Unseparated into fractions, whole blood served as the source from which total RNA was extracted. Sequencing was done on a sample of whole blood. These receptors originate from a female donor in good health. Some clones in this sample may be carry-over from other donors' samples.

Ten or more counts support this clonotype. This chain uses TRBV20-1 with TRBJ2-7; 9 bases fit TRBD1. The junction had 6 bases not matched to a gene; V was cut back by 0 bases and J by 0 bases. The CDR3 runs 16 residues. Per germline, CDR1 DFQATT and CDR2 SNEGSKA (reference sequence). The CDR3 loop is CSARDLTGGDSYEQYF. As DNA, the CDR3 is TGCAGTGCTAGAGATCTCACAGGGGGCGACTCCTACGAGCAGTACTTC.

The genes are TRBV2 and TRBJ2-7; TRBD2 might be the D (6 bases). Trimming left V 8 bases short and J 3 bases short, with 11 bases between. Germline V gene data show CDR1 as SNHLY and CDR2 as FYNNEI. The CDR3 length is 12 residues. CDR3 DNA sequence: TGTGCCAGCCGGGACTCTCTCTACGAGCAGTACTTC. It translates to CASRDSLYEQYF.

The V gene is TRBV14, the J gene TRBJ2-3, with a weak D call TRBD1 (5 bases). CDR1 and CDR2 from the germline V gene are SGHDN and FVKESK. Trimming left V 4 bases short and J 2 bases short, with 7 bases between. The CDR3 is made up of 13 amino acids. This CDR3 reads CASSRGFTDTQYF. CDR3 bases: TGTGCCAGCAGCCGGGGCTTCACAGATACGCAGTATTTT.

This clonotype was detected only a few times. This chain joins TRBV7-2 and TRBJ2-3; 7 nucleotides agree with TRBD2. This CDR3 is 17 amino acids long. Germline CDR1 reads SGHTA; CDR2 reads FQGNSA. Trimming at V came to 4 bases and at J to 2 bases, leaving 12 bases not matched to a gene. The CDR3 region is CASSSGVASGLTDTQYF. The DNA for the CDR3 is TGTGCCAGCAGCTCAGGTGTGGCTAGCGGCCTCACAGATACGCAGTATTTT.

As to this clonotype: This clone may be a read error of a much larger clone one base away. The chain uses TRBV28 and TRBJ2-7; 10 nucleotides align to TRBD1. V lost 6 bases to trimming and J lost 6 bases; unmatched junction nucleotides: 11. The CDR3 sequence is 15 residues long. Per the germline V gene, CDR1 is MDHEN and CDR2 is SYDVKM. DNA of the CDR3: TGTGCCAGCAGCCCCCCGGGACAGGGGACCTGCGAGCAGTACTTC. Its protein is CASSPPGQGTCEQYF.

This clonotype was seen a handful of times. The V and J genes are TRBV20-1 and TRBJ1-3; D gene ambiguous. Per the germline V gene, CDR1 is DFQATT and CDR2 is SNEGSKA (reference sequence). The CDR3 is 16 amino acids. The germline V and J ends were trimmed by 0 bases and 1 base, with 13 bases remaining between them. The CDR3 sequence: CSARDKVRPSGNTIYF. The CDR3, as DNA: TGCAGTGCTAGAGATAAAGTGAGGCCATCTGGAAACACCATATATTTT.

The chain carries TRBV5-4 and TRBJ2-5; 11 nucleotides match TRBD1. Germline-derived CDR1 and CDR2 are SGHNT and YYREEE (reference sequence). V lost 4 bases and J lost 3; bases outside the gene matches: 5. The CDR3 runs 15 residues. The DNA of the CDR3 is TGTGCCAGCAGCGAGGGGACAGGGGGTAAAGAGACCCAGTACTTC. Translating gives CASSEGTGGKETQYF.

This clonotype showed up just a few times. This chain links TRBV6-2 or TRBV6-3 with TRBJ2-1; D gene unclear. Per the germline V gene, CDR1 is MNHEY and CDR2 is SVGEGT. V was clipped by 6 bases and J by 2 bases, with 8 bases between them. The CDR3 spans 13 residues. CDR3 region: CASRPFAYNEQFF. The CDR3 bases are TGTGCCAGCAGGCCATTTGCCTACAATGAGCAGTTCTTC.

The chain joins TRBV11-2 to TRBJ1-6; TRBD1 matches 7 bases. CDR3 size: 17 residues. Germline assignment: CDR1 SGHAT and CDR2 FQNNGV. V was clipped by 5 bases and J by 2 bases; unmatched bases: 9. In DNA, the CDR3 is TGTGCCAGCAGCCACGCTGGTCAGGGGGCCTATAATTCACCCCTCCACTTT. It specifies CASSHAGQGAYNSPLHF.

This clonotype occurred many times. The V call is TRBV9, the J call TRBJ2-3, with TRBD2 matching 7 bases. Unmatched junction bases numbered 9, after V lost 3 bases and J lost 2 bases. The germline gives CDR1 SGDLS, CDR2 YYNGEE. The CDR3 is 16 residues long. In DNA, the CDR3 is TGTGCCAGCAGCGCCGGACTAGGCGGGTCCACAGATACGCAGTATTTT. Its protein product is CASSAGLGGSTDTQYF.

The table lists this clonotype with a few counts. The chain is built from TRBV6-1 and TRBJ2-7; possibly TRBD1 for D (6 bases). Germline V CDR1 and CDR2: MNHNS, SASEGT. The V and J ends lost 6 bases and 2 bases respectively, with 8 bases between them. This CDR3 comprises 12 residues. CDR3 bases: TGTGCCAGCAGGACAGGTGCCTACGAGCAGTACTTC. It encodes CASRTGAYEQYF.

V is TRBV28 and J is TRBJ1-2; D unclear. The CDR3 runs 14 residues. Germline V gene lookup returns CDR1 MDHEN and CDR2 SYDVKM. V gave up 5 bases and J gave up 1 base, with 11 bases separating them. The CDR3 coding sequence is TGTGCCAGCAGTCTCGGAGGGAGTAACTATGGCTACACCTTC. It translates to CASSLGGSNYGYTF.

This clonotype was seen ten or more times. The CDR3 coding sequence is TGCAGTGCTAGTGCAGGGGACGCGAATCAGCCCCAGCATTTT. This codes for CSASAGDANQPQHF. The rearrangement links TRBV20-1 to TRBJ1-5; possible D gene TRBD1, 6 bases. The V and J ends lost 3 bases and 4 bases respectively, with 13 bases between them. The length of the CDR3 is 14 residues. In germline, CDR1 is DFQATT, CDR2 SNEGSKA (reference sequence).

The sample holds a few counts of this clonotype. The CDR3 here is CASSYFPSVQETQYF. CDR3 DNA sequence: TGTGCCAGCAGTTACTTCCCTAGCGTTCAAGAGACCCAGTACTTC. The J gene is TRBJ2-5, the V gene TRBV6-2 or TRBV6-3, with a possible D match to TRBD2 (6 bases). Germline V gives CDR1 MNHEY, CDR2 SVGEGT. CDR3 length equals 15 residues. V was shortened by 1 base and J by 2 bases, with 11 bases between the two germline ends.

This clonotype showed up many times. CDR3 nucleotides: TGTGCCAGCAGCTTTCAGGGAAACACTGAAGCTTTCTTT. The encoded protein is CASSFQGNTEAFF. The chain joins TRBV5-5 to TRBJ1-1; the D gene is possibly TRBD1 (5 bases). The germline gives CDR1 SGHKS, CDR2 YYEKEE (reference sequence). With 2 bases removed from V and 2 bases from J, the gap between germline ends came to 7 bases. The CDR3 is 13 amino acids.

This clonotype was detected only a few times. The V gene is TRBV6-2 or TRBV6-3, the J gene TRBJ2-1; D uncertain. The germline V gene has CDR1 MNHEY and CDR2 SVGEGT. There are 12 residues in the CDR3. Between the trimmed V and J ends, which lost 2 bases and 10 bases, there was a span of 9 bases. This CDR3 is CASSYIAFEQFF. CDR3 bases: TGTGCCAGCAGTTACATCGCTTTCGAGCAGTTCTTC.

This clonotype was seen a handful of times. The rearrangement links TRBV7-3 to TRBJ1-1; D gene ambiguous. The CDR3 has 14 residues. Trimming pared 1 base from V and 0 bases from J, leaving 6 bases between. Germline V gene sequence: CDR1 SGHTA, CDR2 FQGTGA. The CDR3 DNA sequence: TGTGCCAGCAGCTTAAAGGGATTGAACACTGAAGCTTTCTTT. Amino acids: CASSLKGLNTEAFF.

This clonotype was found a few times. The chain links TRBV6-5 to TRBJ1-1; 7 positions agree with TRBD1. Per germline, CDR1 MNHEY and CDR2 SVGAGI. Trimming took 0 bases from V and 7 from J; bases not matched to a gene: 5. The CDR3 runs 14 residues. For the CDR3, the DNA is TGTGCCAGCAGTTACTCGCAGGGACAGCGTGAAGCTTTCTTT. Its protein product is CASSYSQGQREAFF.

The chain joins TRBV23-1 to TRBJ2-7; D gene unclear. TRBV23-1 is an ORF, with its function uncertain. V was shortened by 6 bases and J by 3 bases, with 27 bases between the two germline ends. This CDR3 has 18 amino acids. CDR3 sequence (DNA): TGCGCCAGCAGCCGCCTCGGCCCCAACTCGGAGTATTTCTACGAGCAGTACTTC. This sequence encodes CASSRLGPNSEYFYEQYF.

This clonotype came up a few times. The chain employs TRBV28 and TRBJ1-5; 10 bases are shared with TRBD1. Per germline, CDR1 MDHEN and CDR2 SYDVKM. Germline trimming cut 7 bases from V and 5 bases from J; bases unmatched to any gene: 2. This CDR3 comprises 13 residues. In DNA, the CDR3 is TGTGCCAGCACCGGGACAGGGGATCAGCCCCAGCATTTT. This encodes CASTGTGDQPQHF.